The 5 T cell receptor beta chains in this list originate from one sample, sequenced in a study of blood T cell repertoires in COVID-19. Libraries were prepared by immunoSEQ multiplex PCR; TCRdb keeps only in-frame clonotypes and omits some of them. In the table there are approximately 140,000 clones, more than 70% of which are singletons. The sequenced sample was peripheral blood. The receptors originated from a human donor in a cohort sampled during active COVID-19.

V gene TRBV15 combines with J gene TRBJ2-2; 8 positions match TRBD1. Losses at the gene ends were 7 bases for V and 9 bases for J; bases not matched to a gene: 10. The V gene's germline CDR1 is LNHNV and CDR2 YYDKDF (reference sequence). The CDR3 runs 14 residues. The CDR3: CATNQDTGGRELFF. CDR3 DNA: TGTGCCACCAACCAAGACACAGGGGGGCGGGAGCTGTTTTTT.

The rearrangement links TRBV21-1 to TRBJ2-7; the table names TRBD2, a call not compared with the DNA. TRBV21-1 has pseudogene status. This CDR3 contains 18 residues. In nucleotides, the CDR3 is TGTGCCAGCATTCCACCGGGACTAGCGGGAGAGGGGTCCTACGAGCAGTACTTC. This encodes CASIPPGLAGEGSYEQYF.

The chain joins TRBV11-2 to TRBJ1-5; 7 positions agree with TRBD1. The germline V gene has CDR1 SGHAT and CDR2 FQNNGV. V was clipped by 5 bases and J by 9 bases; unmatched bases: 13. The CDR3 sequence is 15 residues long. Here the CDR3 reads CASSASPGQTRPQHF. CDR3 nucleotide sequence: TGTGCCAGCAGCGCGAGCCCGGGACAGACGAGGCCCCAGCATTTT.

The chain is built from TRBV7-9 and TRBJ2-6; weak D call: TRBD1 (6 bases). Trimming cost V 5 bases and J 4 bases, with 15 bases left between them. The CDR3 runs to 16 residues. Per germline, CDR1 SEHNR and CDR2 FQNEAQ (reference sequence). This chain's CDR3 is CASSTLTGPGANVLTF. The DNA of the CDR3 is TGTGCCAGCAGCACCCTGACAGGTCCCGGGGCCAACGTCCTGACTTTC.

This sequence joins TRBV11-2 and TRBJ1-1, with 9 nucleotides matching TRBD1. This CDR3 has 15 residues. CDR1 SGHAT and CDR2 FQNNGV come from the germline V gene. Unmatched junction bases numbered 5, after V lost 3 bases and J lost 3 bases. CDR3 amino acids: CASSLTGGQDTEAFF. The CDR3, as DNA: TGTGCCAGCAGCTTGACAGGGGGTCAGGACACTGAAGCTTTCTTT. The whole variable domain, filled in from reference TRBV11-2 and TRBJ1-1, reads EAGVAQSPRYKIIEKRQSVAFWCNPISGHATLYWYQQILGQGPKLLIQFQNNGVVDDSQLPKDRFSAERLKGVDSTLKIQPAKLEDSAVYLCASSLTGGQDTEAFFGQGTRLTVV.